Included here is one T cell receptor beta chain sequence, with context. Its antigen remains undetermined. No much larger clonotype is one base removed from it; base qualities were not supplied. The sample belongs to a study of pediatric ulcerative colitis (dated by TCRdb to 2018 to 2020). Concerning the study at large: Pancolitis was present in over 5 ulcerative colitis patients and left-sided colitis in two, and histology consistent with ulcerative colitis was found in all of these patients. From fewer than ten newly diagnosed, treatment-naive pediatric ulcerative colitis patients and a few non-IBD control children, paired blood and rectal samples were collected. By Pediatric Ulcerative Colitis Activity Index, two patients had mild disease, several had moderate disease and three had acute severe colitis. Results and caveats for the whole study, not just this receptor: A couple of rectal CDR3 clonotypes were present in all ulcerative colitis patients and in none of the controls. Rectal repertoire features separated controls, mild-moderate and acute severe colitis patients; acute severe colitis showed reduced rectal diversity due to clonal expansions. Because repertoires came from total lymphocyte DNA, patterns in rare subsets such as regulatory T cells may not be reflected. Only four individuals were included in the healthy control group, which was small. For technical reasons, blood samples from a couple of patients gave substantially fewer templates, and these samples were excluded from the blood-rectal overlap analysis. Significantly higher autologous blood-rectal clonal overlap was found in ulcerative colitis patients than in controls, which suggested increased T cell trafficking to inflamed tissue.

Ulcerative colitis patients had received no immunosuppressive medication before the diagnostic colonoscopy. Blood was sampled at the same time as the colonoscopy. The Wizard kit (Promega) was used to extract genomic DNA from the blood and intestinal samples. Using the immunoSEQ TRB Survey service, rearranged CDR3 beta regions were amplified from genomic DNA with multiplex V and J primers. Survey-level sequencing depth of up to 500,000 reads per sample was used to keep depth equal across samples. Libraries were purified, pooled and sequenced on Illumina technology. The paper's data handling went like this. Productive clonality, sample overlap, pairwise scatters, CDR3 beta length, V/D/J gene usage and productiveness were assessed with immunoSEQ online tools. Alongside Shannon and Simpson indices, calculated diversity was computed as the number of unique rearrangements divided by total templates, multiplied by 100. Principal component analysis was performed on Z-score normalized data with the R prcomp function and the ggbiplot package. Morisita's index was used to measure clonal overlap between blood and rectum within each subject. TCRdb retrieved this table from immuneACCESS and kept in-frame rearrangements only. Not all clones are present; in checked studies, unresolved V genes account for under half, and no reason is known for the remainder. That table gives V, J and clone size, and the DNA gave D and trimming. This sample comprises 59,000 or so clones, around four fifths of them detected only once. The ten largest clones represent around 5% of the sample.

The CDR1 and CDR2 encoded by the germline V gene are SNHLY and FYNNEI. The junction shows trimming of 6 bases on V and 5 bases on J, plus 10 bases between the germline ends. From the cysteine through the phenylalanine, the CDR3 covers 12 amino acids. Just CDR3 DNA is preserved here, 36 bases in frame from base 1. The V and J genes are TRBV2 and TRBJ2-5; matching of 7 bases hints at TRBD1 as the D gene. The clonotype originates from a boy younger than 18 with moderate ulcerative colitis. The specimen sequenced was blood. The CDR3 loop reads CASRAGGETQYF. In nucleotides, the sequence is TGTGCCAGCAGGGCAGGGGGGGAGACCCAGTACTTC.